A single sample gave rise to the 28 T cell receptor beta chains below, sequenced in a study of T cell repertoires in cytomegalovirus infection. Via MiXCR, TCRdb re-called the reads, giving one row per CDR3 protein. Found here are hundreds of thousands of distinct CDR3 sequences, roughly 28% of them singletons; the top ten hold approximately 20%. No antigen is known for these receptors. The sequenced sample was cultured PBMCs, obtained from culture after CMV antigen stimulation. The receptors shown here come from a human donor in good health (CMV status not recorded). Some clones in this sample may be carry-over from other donors' samples.

This sequence joins TRBV3-1 and TRBJ1-6; no clear D. V was pared by 1 base and J by 4 bases, with 11 bases between. The CDR3 contains 16 residues. Germline CDR1 LGHDT, CDR2 YNNKEL (reference sequence). The CDR3 DNA follows: TGTGCCAGCAGCCAAGGGCAGGTGGAATATAATTCACCCCTCCACTTT. Its protein product is CASSQGQVEYNSPLHF.

The chain carries TRBV4-1 and TRBJ2-3, with D perhaps given as TRBD1 or TRBD2 (5 bases each). Germline values: CDR1 MGHRA, CDR2 YSYEKL. V was clipped by 2 bases and J by 1 base, with 10 bases between them. This CDR3 is 15 amino acids long. The CDR3 spells CASSQNGARTDTQYF. CDR3 in DNA: TGCGCCAGCAGCCAAAACGGGGCCCGCACAGATACGCAGTATTTT.

This clonotype has only a few counts. This chain joins TRBV24-1 and TRBJ2-2; D is ambiguous. The CDR3 length is 15 residues. Germline V lookup: CDR1 KGHDR, CDR2 SFDVKD. V was cut by 0 bases and J by 6 bases, with 10 bases left in between. The CDR3 loop is CATSDLGRRAGELFF. For the CDR3, the DNA is TGTGCCACCAGTGATTTGGGGCGACGCGCCGGGGAGCTGTTTTTT.

The CDR3 protein is CASSNGGTGETQYF. In nucleotides, the CDR3 is TGTGCCAGCAGCAACGGTGGGACAGGAGAGACCCAGTACTTC. The V and J genes are TRBV7-9 and TRBJ2-5; 8 bases align to TRBD1. V gave up 5 bases and J gave up 4 bases; unmatched junction bases: 6. This CDR3 has 14 amino acids. Germline CDR1 SEHNR, CDR2 FQNEAQ (reference sequence).

This clonotype was seen a handful of times. The gene calls are TRBV28 and TRBJ1-5; maybe TRBD1 (5 bases). The CDR3 loop spans 15 amino acids. Trimming removed 5 bases at V and 2 bases at J, with 13 bases between. In germline, CDR1 is MDHEN, CDR2 SYDVKM. The CDR3 loop is CASSTPQGGNQPQHF. The DNA of the CDR3 is TGTGCCAGCAGTACCCCGCAGGGAGGCAATCAGCCCCAGCATTTT.

V and J are TRBV7-4 and TRBJ1-4; possible D gene TRBD1, 5 bases. V was pared by 5 bases and J by 4 bases, with 17 bases between. This CDR3 is built from 16 residues. Germline lookup yields CDR1 SGHVT and CDR2 SQSDAQ. CDR3: CASSTDQGRHNEKLFF. Here the CDR3 DNA reads TGTGCCAGCAGCACGGACCAGGGAAGGCATAATGAAAAACTGTTTTTT.

This clonotype came up many times. The chain joins TRBV5-1 to TRBJ1-3; D is ambiguous. There are 16 residues in the CDR3. Germline CDR1 and CDR2: SGHRS and YFSETQ. V was pared by 4 bases and J by 0 bases, with 14 bases between. CDR3 sequence reads: CASSPTGRSSGNTIYF. DNA of the CDR3: TGCGCCAGCAGCCCTACCGGACGGAGCTCTGGAAACACCATATATTTT.

This chain links TRBV7-8 with TRBJ1-5; the D is unclear. Germline V gives CDR1 SGHVS, CDR2 FQNEAQ. V was clipped by 1 base and J by 6 bases, with 4 bases between them. This CDR3 comprises 12 residues. CDR3 in amino acids: CASSLEFQPQHF. The CDR3 DNA follows: TGTGCCAGCAGCTTAGAGTTTCAGCCCCAGCATTTT.

This clonotype came up many times. This chain links TRBV7-6 with TRBJ2-1; D is unclear. CDR3 length equals 13 residues. The V end was cut by 4 bases, the J end by 5 bases, with 9 bases between. Germline values: CDR1 SGHVS, CDR2 FNYEAQ. The CDR3 DNA follows: TGTGCCAGCAGCTATCGGAAAAACAATGAGCAGTTCTTC. Translated: CASSYRKNNEQFF.

This clonotype was observed a handful of times. The rearrangement uses TRBV5-6 and TRBJ2-7, with 7 bases aligning to TRBD1. The trim removed 6 bases at V and 5 bases at J, leaving 5 bases unmatched. Germline V gene sequence: CDR1 SGHDT, CDR2 YYEEEE. The CDR3 has 12 residues. This CDR3 is CASTEGAHEQYF. The CDR3 DNA sequence: TGTGCCAGCACAGAGGGGGCCCACGAGCAGTACTTC. The whole variable domain, filled in from reference TRBV5-6 and TRBJ2-7, reads DAGVTQSPTHLIKTRGQQVTLRCSPKSGHDTVSWYQQALGQGPQFIFQYYEEEERQRGNFPDRFSGHQFPNYSSELNVNALLLGDSALYLCASTEGAHEQYFGPGTRLTVT.

J is TRBJ1-1 and V is TRBV19; D remains ambiguous. Trimming removed 4 bases at V and 8 bases at J, with 11 bases between. The germline V gene encodes CDR1 LNHDA and CDR2 SQIVND (reference sequence). CDR3 length: 12 amino acids. The CDR3 spells CASSSLGGEAFF. The CDR3, as DNA: TGTGCCAGTAGTAGCCTCGGCGGGGAAGCTTTCTTT.

This clonotype was picked up many times. V gene TRBV7-3 combines with J gene TRBJ2-1; 7 nucleotides line up with TRBD2. J gave up 0 bases and V 3 bases, and 11 bases lay outside the gene matches. From germline, CDR1 is SGHTA and CDR2 FQGTGA. The CDR3 consists of 18 residues. In nucleotides, the CDR3 is TGTGCCAGCAGCTTTTGGGCTAGCGGATCGAGCTCCTACAATGAGCAGTTCTTC. Translated, it gives CASSFWASGSSSYNEQFF.

J is TRBJ1-5 and V is TRBV27; D remains unclear. The CDR3 has 14 amino acids. Germline V gene lookup returns CDR1 MNHEY and CDR2 SMNVEV (reference sequence). V lost 6 bases to trimming and J lost 3 bases, with 12 bases between them. CDR3 sequence: CASSLGGINQPQHF. The CDR3 DNA reads TGTGCCAGCAGCTTAGGAGGCATCAATCAGCCCCAGCATTTT.

As regards this clonotype: A much more abundant neighbour one base away suggests this may be a read error. The chain recombines TRBV30 with TRBJ1-6; D is ambiguous. Trimming left V 5 bases short and J 5 bases short, with 13 bases between. Germline V gives CDR1 GTSNPN, CDR2 SVGIG (reference sequence). There are 14 residues in the CDR3. CDR3: CAWCRTGDNSPLHF. As DNA, the CDR3 is TGTGCCTGGTGTCGAACGGGAGATAATTCACCCCTCCACTTT.

This clonotype has at least ten counts. The chain joins TRBV7-9 to TRBJ2-1; D gene uncertain. The CDR3 runs 14 residues. Looked up from germline, CDR1 is SEHNR and CDR2 is FQNEAQ (reference sequence). V shed 7 bases and J shed 5 bases, with 15 bases lying between them. CDR3 in DNA: TGTGCCAGCACCCCTGGGTTCTCGAACAATGAGCAGTTCTTC. Translation gives CASTPGFSNNEQFF. The full variable domain, rest sourced from reference TRBV7-9 and TRBJ2-1, is DTGVSQNPRHKITKRGQNVTFRCDPISEHNRLYWYRQTLGQGPEFLTYFQNEAQLEKSRLLSDRFSAERPKGSFSTLEIQRTEQGDSAMYLCASTPGFSNNEQFFGPGTRLTVL.

The table lists this clonotype with a few counts. CDR3 nucleotides: TGTGCCAGCAACAACAGGGGGGATCAGCCCCAGCATTTT. This sequence encodes CASNNRGDQPQHF. The chain couples TRBV7-8 to TRBJ1-5; 8 positions agree with TRBD1. This CDR3 spans 13 amino acids. Trimming at V came to 7 bases and at J to 5 bases, leaving 4 bases not matched to a gene. CDR1 and CDR2 from the germline V gene are SGHVS and FQNEAQ.

In its sample, this clonotype was seen a few times. The gene calls are TRBV5-4 and TRBJ1-1, with D possibly matching TRBD1 (6 bases). V was trimmed by 7 bases and J by 2 bases, leaving 9 bases between them. The CDR3 sequence is 12 residues long. Germline V gives CDR1 SGHNT, CDR2 YYREEE (reference sequence). The CDR3 DNA follows: TGTGCCAGCCGCAGGGGCAACACTGAAGCTTTCTTT. It is translated as CASRRGNTEAFF. The full variable domain, with the rest looked up from reference TRBV5-4 and TRBJ1-1, is ETGVTQSPTHLIKTRGQQVTLRCSSQSGHNTVSWYQQALGQGPQFIFQYYREEENGRGNFPPRFSGLQFPNYSSELNVNALELDDSALYLCASRRGNTEAFFGQGTRLTVV.

The V gene is TRBV7-3, the J gene TRBJ2-2; D is ambiguous. The germline V gene has CDR1 SGHTA and CDR2 FQGTGA. The CDR3 extends over 12 amino acids. V lost 5 bases to trimming and J lost 7 bases, with 8 bases between them. The CDR3, as DNA: TGTGCCAGCAGCCTCCAAGACGGGGAGCTGTTTTTT. It yields the protein CASSLQDGELFF. Supplemented by reference TRBV7-3 and TRBJ2-2, the full variable domain reads GAGVSQTPSNKVTEKGKYVELRCDPISGHTALYWYRQSLGQGPEFLIYFQGTGAADDSGLPNDRFFAVRPEGSVSTLKIQRTERGDSAVYLCASSLQDGELFFGEGSRLTVL.

Remarks on this clonotype: Mismatch with germline at one junction end may stem from a read error. The V gene is TRBV19, the J gene TRBJ1-1; weak D call: TRBD1 (5 bases). Looked up from germline, CDR1 is LNHDA and CDR2 is SQIVND (reference sequence). The CDR3 sequence is 12 residues long. The CDR3 loop reads CASSPKDTEAFF. The DNA for the CDR3 is TGTGCCAGTAGTCCCAAGGACACTGAAGCTTTTTTT.

In its sample, this clonotype was seen a few times. This chain joins TRBV7-2 and TRBJ2-5, with D possibly being TRBD1 (5 bases). Germline CDR1 SGHTA, CDR2 FQGNSA. The CDR3 consists of 13 residues. The V end lost 2 bases, the J end lost 5 bases, and 9 bases lay between the germline ends. The CDR3 DNA reads as TGTGCCAGCAGCTTACAAGGGGCGGAGACCCAGTACTTC. Translated: CASSLQGAETQYF.

Only a few counts were recorded for this clonotype. The chain couples TRBV6-1 to TRBJ2-3; D is uncertain. The CDR3 sequence is 12 residues long. V was cut by 1 base and J by 5 bases, with 4 bases left in between. The V gene's germline CDR1 is MNHNS and CDR2 SASEGT. CDR3 residues: CASSEEVDTQYF. CDR3 DNA sequence: TGTGCCAGCAGTGAAGAAGTAGATACGCAGTATTTT.

This chain connects TRBV18 to TRBJ2-1; 8 bases line up with TRBD2. The CDR3 runs 16 residues. Germline CDR1 reads KGHSH; CDR2 reads LQKENI. After removal of 1 base from V and 5 bases from J, the junction contained 7 bases not matched to a gene. The CDR3 DNA sequence: TGTGCCAGCTCACCACGAGCGGGGGCTGGGGACAATGAGCAGTTCTTC. As protein: CASSPRAGAGDNEQFF.

This chain uses TRBV14 with TRBJ2-1; 10 bases agree with TRBD2. With V trimmed by 1 base and J by 2 bases, 8 bases remained unmatched. Germline V lookup: CDR1 SGHDN, CDR2 FVKESK. The CDR3 contains 18 residues. CDR3 nucleotides: TGTGCCAGCAGCCAAGGTATTAGCGGGGGGTCGCCCTACAATGAGCAGTTCTTC. It codes for CASSQGISGGSPYNEQFF. Using reference TRBV14 and TRBJ2-1 for the parts outside the CDR3, the full variable domain is EAGVTQFPSHSVIEKGQTVTLRCDPISGHDNLYWYRRVMGKEIKFLLHFVKESKQDESGMPNNRFLAERTGGTYSTLKVQPAELEDSGVYFCASSQGISGGSPYNEQFFGPGTRLTVL.

This clonotype was counted between two and nine times. The chain is built from TRBV6-1 and TRBJ1-6, with TRBD1 identical over 9 bases. The CDR3 has 16 amino acids. Germline V gene data show CDR1 as MNHNS and CDR2 as SASEGT. Trimming took 5 bases from V and 5 from J; bases not matched to a gene: 7. CDR3 nucleotide sequence: TGTGCCAGCAGTTCAAGGGACAGGGTGAATAATTCACCCCTCCACTTT. Translation: CASSSRDRVNNSPLHF.

J is TRBJ1-5 and V is TRBV5-4; D gene ambiguous. Germline lookup yields CDR1 SGHNT and CDR2 YYREEE (reference sequence). The CDR3 is 15 amino acids. V lost 2 bases and J lost 1, with 10 bases in between. This chain's CDR3 is CASSLNSESNQPQHF. Here the CDR3 DNA reads TGTGCCAGCAGCTTAAACTCCGAGAGCAATCAGCCCCAGCATTTT.

The V gene is TRBV7-3, the J gene TRBJ2-1; 7 bases align to TRBD2. With V trimmed by 5 bases and J by 7 bases, 5 bases remained unmatched. Germline V CDR1 and CDR2: SGHTA, FQGTGA. The CDR3 totals 13 residues. CDR3 in amino acids: CASSPGGWNEQFF. CDR3 sequence (DNA): TGTGCCAGCAGCCCCGGGGGGTGGAATGAGCAGTTCTTC.

The chain uses TRBV19 and TRBJ1-1; D is unclear. Germline lookup yields CDR1 LNHDA and CDR2 SQIVND (reference sequence). Trimming took off 0 bases at V and 7 bases at J, with 9 bases between the two ends. The CDR3 has 13 amino acids. The CDR3 DNA sequence: TGTGCCAGTAGTATAGAGGGTATCGGTGAAGCTTTCTTT. It specifies CASSIEGIGEAFF.

This clonotype was picked up a small number of times. The chain links TRBV6-1 to TRBJ2-3; the match to TRBD2 covers 8 bases. The CDR3 runs 16 residues. Germline trimming cut 7 bases from V and 5 bases from J; bases unmatched to any gene: 14. Germline values: CDR1 MNHNS, CDR2 SASEGT. Here the CDR3 reads CASTSWGRLAGDTQYF. CDR3 in DNA: TGTGCCAGCACTTCTTGGGGTAGGCTAGCGGGAGATACGCAGTATTTT.